This TCR beta chain derives from a study of cytomegalovirus exposure and HLA in healthy donors. The wider study: The Caucasian-associated ancestry cluster contained about 80% of the approximately 390 genotyped donors.

The CDR3 is 13 amino acids. V lost 8 bases to trimming and J lost 2 bases, with 12 bases between them. 60 Vbeta and 13 Jbeta primers were used in PCR. Assay used: immunoSEQ multiplex PCR; TCRdb lists only in-frame clones, some missing. The table records over 90,000 clones, around 76% of them present only once. This chain connects TRBV23-1 to TRBJ2-5; D not certain. TRBV23-1 is identified as an open reading frame with a role that is uncertain. This receptor was identified in a woman aged 18-29 years in good health and CMV-seropositive. The specimen sequenced was PBMCs. The CDR3 reads CASPRWKQETQYF. CDR3 nucleotide sequence: TGCGCCAGCCCTAGGTGGAAACAAGAGACCCAGTACTTC.